This T cell receptor beta chain stems from a study of T cell repertoires in cytomegalovirus infection. TCRdb used MiXCR to reprocess the reads, holding one entry per CDR3 protein. The sample consists of 200,000 to 250,000 distinct CDR3 sequences, 6.5% of them appearing once. Whole-study findings and limits: Clonotypes of TCR beta that were HLA-C-restricted and CMV-specific dominated the ex vivo response.

This clonotype was found many times. Its antigen is still unknown. The CDR3 contains 14 residues. Germline CDR1 DFQATT, CDR2 SNEGSKA (reference sequence). V was trimmed by 0 bases and J by 8 bases, leaving 16 bases between them. This receptor was obtained from a human donor in good health (CMV status not recorded). Some clones in this sample may be carry-over from other donors' samples. The sample taken for sequencing was PBMCs. The genes are TRBV20-1 and TRBJ1-2; TRBD1 might be the D (6 bases). The CDR3 bases are TGCAGTGCTAGAGATATCAGCAGGGGTGAGGGCTACACCTTC. Protein: CSARDISRGEGYTF.